Presented here are 6 T cell receptor beta chains from one specimen sequenced in a study of blood T cell repertoires in COVID-19. The data were produced by immunoSEQ multiplex PCR, yet TCRdb's version contains in-frame clones alone and is incomplete. The sample includes 100,000 to 150,000 clones, over 75% of them seen just once. What was sequenced was peripheral blood. These receptors came from a man between 35 and 55 years old with active or convalescent COVID-19.

This chain joins TRBV5-5 and TRBJ2-5; TRBD2 matches at 14 bases. With V trimmed by 1 base and J by 5 bases, 1 base remained unmatched. The CDR3 consists of 15 residues. From germline, CDR1 is SGHKS and CDR2 YYEKEE (reference sequence). In nucleotides, the CDR3 is TGTGCCAGCAGCTTGTGGACTAGCGGGGGGGAGACCCAGTACTTC. Translated, it gives CASSLWTSGGETQYF. The full variable domain, rest sourced from reference TRBV5-5 and TRBJ2-5, is DAGVTQSPTHLIKTRGQQVTLRCSPISGHKSVSWYQQVLGQGPQFIFQYYEKEERGRGNFPDRFSARQFPNYSSELNVNALLLGDSALYLCASSLWTSGGETQYFGPGTRLLVL.

The gene calls are TRBV9 and TRBJ2-3; D call uncertain. The CDR3 is 17 residues long. Trimming took off 5 bases at V and 5 bases at J, with 24 bases between the two ends. In germline, CDR1 is SGDLS, CDR2 YYNGEE. The chain's CDR3 is CASSDNPGSPPVDTQYF. CDR3 coding DNA: TGTGCCAGCAGTGATAATCCGGGTTCCCCACCGGTAGATACGCAGTATTTT.

The V gene is TRBV3-1 (or the pseudogene TRBV3-2), the J gene TRBJ2-6, with D possibly matching TRBD1 (6 bases). The germline V gene has CDR1 LGHDT and CDR2 YNNKEL (reference sequence). Trimming cost V 5 bases and J 0 bases, with 14 bases left between them. The CDR3 spans 17 residues. The CDR3 region is CASSKGVRASGANVLTF. CDR3 nucleotides: TGTGCCAGCAGCAAGGGGGTTAGGGCCTCTGGGGCCAACGTCCTGACTTTC.

This clone was picked up a small number of times. The V gene is TRBV6-5, the J gene TRBJ2-5; TRBD2 aligns across 7 bases. The V gene's germline CDR1 is MNHEY and CDR2 SVGAGI. The V and J ends lost 4 bases and 4 bases, in that order; junction bases with no gene match: 9. CDR3 length equals 15 residues. Written as DNA, the CDR3 is TGTGCCAGCAGTTCCCCGGGGAGGGGAGGAGAGACCCAGTACTTC. It yields the protein CASSSPGRGGETQYF.

CDR3 residues: CASSLGGTSGRSSYNEQFF. CDR3 bases: TGTGCCAGCAGCCTAGGAGGGACTAGCGGGAGAAGCTCCTACAATGAGCAGTTCTTC. The chain links TRBV7-8 to TRBJ2-1; 14 positions agree with TRBD2. This CDR3 has 19 amino acids. CDR1 and CDR2 from the germline V gene are SGHVS and FQNEAQ. After removal of 5 bases from V and 0 bases from J, the junction contained 9 bases not matched to a gene. Drawing the rest from reference TRBV7-8 and TRBJ2-1, the complete variable domain is GAGVSQSPRYKVAKRGQDVALRCDPISGHVSLFWYQQALGQGPEFLTYFQNEAQLDKSGLPSDRFFAERPEGSVSTLKIQRTQQEDSAVYLCASSLGGTSGRSSYNEQFFGPGTRLTVL.

The V and J genes are TRBV11-1 and TRBJ1-1; D gene ambiguous. CDR3 length: 15 amino acids. Germline lookup yields CDR1 SGHAT and CDR2 FQDESV (reference sequence). The V end lost 5 bases, the J end lost 0 bases, and 13 bases lay between the germline ends. Here the CDR3 reads CASSPRVGMNTEAFF. In DNA form, the CDR3 reads TGTGCCAGCAGCCCACGGGTGGGTATGAACACTGAAGCTTTCTTT.